Below are 30 T cell receptor beta chains sequenced from a single sample in a study of CD8+CD57+ T cells in acquired aplastic anemia. Profiling of TCR beta VDJ combinations and CDR3 sequences used genomic DNA as template. TCRdb redid the calling of the reads with MiXCR, one entry per CDR3 protein. The sample lists fewer than 85,000 distinct CDR3 sequences; about three quarters were seen once. Patients picked for sequencing had shown CD8+CD57+ cell expansion detected by flow cytometry. The specimen sequenced was sorted CD4+, CD8+, or CD8+CD57+ T cells (not recorded which) from PBMCs. The source is a human donor with aplastic anemia.

The genes are TRBV24-1 and TRBJ2-1, with D unresolved. The CDR3 covers 14 residues. CDR1 is KGHDR and CDR2 is SFDVKD in the germline V gene. The germline V and J ends were trimmed by 1 base and 13 bases, with 16 bases remaining between them. The CDR3 loop reads CATSDFGSDLTQFF. In DNA, the CDR3 is TGTGCCACCAGTGATTTTGGGTCGGATTTGACTCAGTTCTTC.

The rearrangement uses TRBV10-3 and TRBJ1-2, with no clear D. CDR3 length: 13 amino acids. The ends were cut back, 0 bases at V and 4 bases at J, with 6 bases in the middle. Germline V gene sequence: CDR1 ENHRY, CDR2 SYGVKD. CDR3 in amino acids: CAISESGSYGYTF. CDR3 nucleotides: TGTGCCATCAGTGAGTCGGGCAGCTATGGCTACACCTTC.

V and J are TRBV10-3 and TRBJ2-7; no firm D call. Deletions cut 5 bases from V and 2 bases from J, with 13 bases between. This CDR3 has 14 residues. Per the germline V gene, CDR1 is ENHRY and CDR2 is SYGVKD. In DNA, the CDR3 is TGTGCCATCAGTCTCCCGGACGCGACCTACGAGCAGTACTTC. This codes for CAISLPDATYEQYF.

As concerns this clonotype: A read error may produce the germline difference seen at one junction end. The V call is TRBV7-7, the J call TRBJ2-1, with D unclear. The CDR3 sequence is 13 residues long. Germline V gives CDR1 SSHAT, CDR2 FNYEAQ (reference sequence). CDR3 sequence (DNA): TGTGCTAGCAGCTTTTTGACTCGCAATGAGCAGTTCTTC. It yields the protein CASSFLTRNEQFF.

This clonotype was seen a few times. V gene TRBV5-1 combines with J gene TRBJ1-2; D gene uncertain. The V end was cut by 0 bases, the J end by 7 bases, with 10 bases between. Germline lookup yields CDR1 SGHRS and CDR2 YFSETQ. The CDR3 is 13 residues long. CDR3: CASSLDGLTGYTF. In DNA form, the CDR3 reads TGCGCCAGCAGCTTGGATGGGTTAACTGGCTACACCTTC.

The DNA of the CDR3 is TGTGCCATCAGTGGAGCGGAGAACACAGATACGCAGTATTTT. Translation: CAISGAENTDTQYF. The chain employs TRBV10-3 and TRBJ2-3, with TRBD2 as a possible D gene (5 bases). From germline, CDR1 is ENHRY and CDR2 SYGVKD. Between the trimmed V and J ends, which lost 4 bases and 2 bases, there was a span of 10 bases. This CDR3 contains 14 residues.

The gene calls are TRBV10-2 and TRBJ2-2; no firm D call. CDR1 and CDR2 (germline): WSHSY, SAAADI. CDR3 length: 14 residues. V gave up 7 bases and J gave up 0 bases, with 9 bases separating them. The DNA for the CDR3 is TGCGCCAGCAAGCGATCGGCGAACACCGGGGAGCTGTTTTTT. It yields the protein CASKRSANTGELFF.

This clonotype has a count of ten or more. The chain couples TRBV7-6 to TRBJ2-3, with D hard to call. The CDR3 consists of 15 residues. Germline-derived CDR1 and CDR2 are SGHVS and FNYEAQ. Deletions cut 2 bases from V and 1 base from J, with 10 bases between. The CDR3 DNA reads TGTGCCAGCAGCTTAAGGTCGAGCGGCACAGATACGCAGTATTTT. Translated: CASSLRSSGTDTQYF.

This chain joins TRBV5-1 and TRBJ1-6, with D maybe TRBD1 (5 bases). Trimming left V 4 bases short and J 6 bases short, with 14 bases between. CDR3 length: 15 amino acids. CDR1 is SGHRS and CDR2 is YFSETQ in the germline V gene. The CDR3: CASSTGQGINSPLHF. CDR3 coding DNA: TGCGCCAGCAGCACCGGACAAGGCATTAATTCACCCCTCCACTTT.

V usage is TRBV15 and J usage is TRBJ1-4; maybe TRBD1 (6 bases). Trimming stripped 1 base from V and 7 bases from J, with 13 bases between. Per germline, CDR1 LNHNV and CDR2 YYDKDF (reference sequence). The CDR3 spans 15 residues. In nucleotides, the CDR3 is TGTGCCACCAGCAGAGTACGGGACACCCCTGAAAAACTGTTTTTT. This gives the protein CATSRVRDTPEKLFF.

This clonotype was recorded only once. V usage is TRBV7-9 and J usage is TRBJ1-2; D is uncertain. The germline gives CDR1 SEHNR, CDR2 FQNEAQ (reference sequence). CDR3 size: 12 residues. The V end lost 5 bases, the J end lost 2 bases, and 6 bases lay between the germline ends. DNA for the CDR3: TGTGCCAGCAGCCATACGAACTATGGCTACACCTTC. It yields the protein CASSHTNYGYTF. The full variable domain, with the rest looked up from reference TRBV7-9 and TRBJ1-2, is DTGVSQNPRHKITKRGQNVTFRCDPISEHNRLYWYRQTLGQGPEFLTYFQNEAQLEKSRLLSDRFSAERPKGSFSTLEIQRTEQGDSAMYLCASSHTNYGYTFGSGTRLTVV.

This clonotype has just a few counts. V is TRBV20-1 and J is TRBJ1-4; a weak D match, TRBD1 (6 bases). The V end was cut by 2 bases, the J end by 8 bases, with 15 bases between. Germline V CDR1 and CDR2: DFQATT, SNEGSKA (reference sequence). The CDR3 covers 14 residues. For the CDR3, the DNA is TGCAGTGCTAGAAGTCACAGGGTTGTAGAAAAACTGTTTTTT. Its protein is CSARSHRVVEKLFF.

The chain carries TRBV20-1 and TRBJ2-7, with 9 bases fitting TRBD1. This CDR3 spans 14 amino acids. Germline CDR1 is DFQATT and CDR2 is SNEGSKA (reference sequence). Trimming at V came to 6 bases and at J to 7 bases, leaving 13 bases not matched to a gene. The CDR3 DNA reads as TGCAGTGCGGAAAGGACAGGGGCGTTGAGGGAGCAGTACTTC. It specifies CSAERTGALREQYF.

V and J are TRBV19 and TRBJ1-3; D remains ambiguous. Germline V gene sequence: CDR1 LNHDA, CDR2 SQIVND (reference sequence). V was trimmed by 10 bases and J by 0 bases, leaving 13 bases between them. The CDR3 has 14 amino acids. The CDR3: CATKKDFSGNTIYF. CDR3 nucleotides: TGTGCCACTAAGAAGGACTTCTCTGGAAACACCATATATTTT.

This clonotype was counted a few times. DNA of the CDR3: TGTGCCACCAGCAGAGATCGTGGCACTAATCAGCCCCAGCATTTT. It encodes CATSRDRGTNQPQHF. The chain employs TRBV15 and TRBJ1-5; D unresolved. CDR3 length: 15 amino acids. The V gene lost 0 bases and the J gene lost 4 bases, with 10 bases spanning the gap. CDR1 and CDR2 (germline): LNHNV, YYDKDF (reference sequence). Full variable domain (rest looked up from reference TRBV15 and TRBJ1-5): DAMVIQNPRYQVTQFGKPVTLSCSQTLNHNVMYWYQQKSSQAPKLLFHYYDKDFNNEADTPDNFQSRRPNTSFCFLDIRSPGLGDTAMYLCATSRDRGTNQPQHFGDGTRLSIL.

The chain has TRBV15 and TRBJ2-5; TRBD2 matches at 10 bases. There are 14 residues in the CDR3. The ends lost 5 bases at V and 2 bases at J; junction bases unmatched: 2. Germline CDR1 is LNHNV and CDR2 is YYDKDF (reference sequence). The CDR3 loop reads CATSVTSGQETQYF. Written as DNA, the CDR3 is TGTGCCACCAGCGTGACTAGCGGGCAAGAGACCCAGTACTTC.

This chain uses TRBV7-9 with TRBJ1-5; D is undetermined. Trimming cost V 1 base and J 4 bases, with 5 bases left between them. The CDR3 consists of 13 residues. The V gene's germline CDR1 is SEHNR and CDR2 FQNEAQ (reference sequence). The CDR3 is CASSLGVNQPQHF. DNA of the CDR3: TGTGCCAGCAGCTTAGGAGTGAATCAGCCCCAGCATTTT.

This clonotype was observed a few times. The chain couples TRBV11-1 to TRBJ2-5; 7 bases line up with TRBD2. Germline V CDR1 and CDR2: SGHAT, FQDESV (reference sequence). Unmatched junction bases numbered 9, after V lost 5 bases and J lost 3 bases. CDR3 size: 15 residues. CDR3 coding DNA: TGTGCCAGCAGCACCCCGGGAGCGGGGAAAGAGACCCAGTACTTC. As protein: CASSTPGAGKETQYF.

This clonotype was observed a few times. V and J are TRBV24-1 and TRBJ2-7; D perhaps matches TRBD2 (6 bases). This CDR3 is 13 amino acids long. Germline CDR1 reads KGHDR; CDR2 reads SFDVKD. Trimming removed 6 bases at V and 0 bases at J, with 8 bases between. CDR3 bases: TGTGCCACCAGTCCCGGGAGCTCCTACGAGCAGTACTTC. Its protein is CATSPGSSYEQYF.

J is TRBJ1-1 and V is TRBV9, with D unresolved. The CDR3 spans 14 residues. Germline V CDR1 and CDR2: SGDLS, YYNGEE. V lost 0 bases to trimming and J lost 1 base, with 7 bases between them. CDR3 residues: CASSVAHRNTEAFF. The CDR3 bases are TGTGCCAGCAGCGTAGCGCACAGGAACACTGAAGCTTTCTTT.

The chain carries TRBV2 and TRBJ2-5; TRBD1 matches 7 bases. CDR1 and CDR2 from the germline V gene are SNHLY and FYNNEI. The CDR3 sequence is 14 residues long. Trimming removed 7 bases from V and 9 bases from J; junction bases left unmatched: 14. This CDR3 reads CASINSIQGSAQYF. The CDR3 bases are TGTGCCAGCATTAACTCCATACAGGGGAGTGCCCAGTACTTC.

In this sample, this clonotype turned up once. The CDR3 DNA is TGTGCCAGTAGTATTTGGGGTTGGGCAGATACGCAGTATTTT. It specifies CASSIWGWADTQYF. The chain links TRBV19 to TRBJ2-3; no clear D. Trimming shortened V by 3 bases and J by 4 bases, and 11 bases separated the two germline ends. Germline loops: CDR1 LNHDA, CDR2 SQIVND (reference sequence). The CDR3 covers 14 residues.

This clonotype was observed a few times. J is TRBJ2-3 and V is TRBV10-3; D gene unclear. This CDR3 is built from 14 residues. Trimming shortened V by 10 bases and J by 0 bases, and 14 bases separated the two germline ends. The germline CDR1 and CDR2 sequences are ENHRY and SYGVKD. CDR3 protein: CASWLGASTDTQYF. DNA for the CDR3: TGTGCCAGTTGGCTAGGAGCTAGCACAGATACGCAGTATTTT.

This chain connects TRBV15 to TRBJ1-1, with D hard to call. The V and J ends lost 3 bases and 1 base respectively, with 6 bases between them. Germline assignment: CDR1 LNHNV and CDR2 YYDKDF (reference sequence). The CDR3 runs to 13 residues. The CDR3, as DNA: TGTGCCACCAGCAGTCAACAGAACACTGAAGCTTTCTTT. Translating gives CATSSQQNTEAFF.

CDR3 sequence (DNA): TGTGCCAGCAGCTCTGAATTGGGGGACAAAAGGAGGGAAAAACTGTTTTTT. It encodes CASSSELGDKRREKLFF. V and J are TRBV11-1 and TRBJ1-4; D may be TRBD1 (6 bases). The germline V gene has CDR1 SGHAT and CDR2 FQDESV (reference sequence). The V end lost 4 bases, the J end lost 8 bases, and 23 bases lay between the germline ends. The CDR3 is 17 amino acids.

The chain has TRBV4-3 and TRBJ1-2; 8 bases map to TRBD1. V gave up 5 bases and J gave up 3 bases; unmatched junction bases: 8. CDR3 length: 15 amino acids. The V gene's germline CDR1 is LGHNA and CDR2 YSLEER. CDR3 sequence: CASSLGQAQDYGYTF. CDR3 DNA sequence: TGCGCCAGCAGCTTGGGACAGGCACAGGACTATGGCTACACCTTC.

This clonotype was found once. The CDR3 nucleotides are TGTGCCAGCAGGGGGTCCATCAGCTCCTACAATGAGCAGTTCTTC. This translates into CASRGSISSYNEQFF. V usage is TRBV12-3 or TRBV12-4 and J usage is TRBJ2-1; D is uncertain. The CDR3 runs to 15 residues. Trimming took off 6 bases at V and 0 bases at J, with 12 bases between the two ends.

The rearrangement joins TRBV7-3 to TRBJ2-5; a possible D gene is TRBD1 (5 bases). Trimming stripped 5 bases from V and 3 bases from J, with 10 bases between. CDR1 and CDR2 from the germline V gene are SGHTA and FQGTGA. This CDR3 is 13 amino acids long. The CDR3 coding sequence is TGTGCCAGCAGCCCTTCCAGGGAAGAGACCCAGTACTTC. This sequence encodes CASSPSREETQYF.

CDR3 nucleotides: TGTGCCACCAGTGATGAGGGAGGGGCCTACAATGAGCAGTTCTTC. Protein product: CATSDEGGAYNEQFF. This rearrangement joins TRBV24-1 to TRBJ2-1; TRBD2 matches 7 bases. Looked up from germline, CDR1 is KGHDR and CDR2 is SFDVKD. The CDR3 totals 15 residues. The trim removed 3 bases at V and 2 bases at J, leaving 3 bases unmatched.

This clonotype was seen only once. The J gene is TRBJ2-5, the V gene TRBV19; D is undetermined. Germline V gene lookup returns CDR1 LNHDA and CDR2 SQIVND (reference sequence). With 5 bases removed from V and 5 bases from J, the gap between germline ends came to 12 bases. The CDR3 runs 13 residues. CDR3 protein: CASSLSQRETQYF. The CDR3 DNA follows: TGTGCCAGTAGTTTAAGTCAAAGGGAGACCCAGTACTTC.